Sequencing of this T cell receptor beta chain was carried out in a study of cytomegalovirus exposure and HLA in healthy donors. Study summary: Membership in the Caucasian-associated ancestry cluster was found for 81% of nearly 400 genotyped donors. Broader study findings: Differences between HLA loci emerged in a later analysis of TCR association rates, with DRB1 most and HLA-C fewest.

Researchers ran the PCR with 60 Vbeta and 13 Jbeta primers. Here immunoSEQ multiplex PCR was the method, and the copy in TCRdb shows in-frame clones only, minus some. The table includes around 100,000 clones, less than 80% detected once. This clone was seen more than once but under ten times. Its specificity is not known. The source is a woman aged 40 to 50 in good health and CMV-seropositive. The sequenced material came from PBMCs.

DNA of the CDR3: TGTGCCATCAGCTGGGACAGGGGTTATGGCTACACCTTC. As protein: CAISWDRGYGYTF. The chain employs TRBV10-3 and TRBJ1-2; 10 nucleotides line up with TRBD1. The germline CDR1 and CDR2 sequences are ENHRY and SYGVKD. Trimming at V came to 6 bases and at J to 5 bases, leaving 3 bases not matched to a gene. This CDR3 comprises 13 residues.